Each of the 11 T cell receptor beta chains below was sequenced from the same sample in a study of T-cell reconstitution after alpha-beta-depleted transplantation in children. TCRbeta library construction was performed incorporating unique molecular identifiers. MiXCR was run by TCRdb on the PCR reads, yielding one entry per CDR3 protein. The sample carries roughly 500,000 distinct CDR3 sequences, 32% recorded once. The sample here was PBMCs from the stem cell graft donor, taken from the stem cell graft. Every receptor here comes from a human donor who donated a stem cell graft to a child with aplastic anemia.

This clonotype was picked up a small number of times. This chain connects TRBV12-3 or TRBV12-4 to TRBJ2-3; D is ambiguous. CDR3 length: 15 residues. Trimming shortened V by 3 bases and J by 0 bases, and 10 bases separated the two germline ends. CDR3 region: CASSFAAYSTDTQYF. The CDR3 nucleotides read TGTGCCAGCAGTTTTGCAGCGTATAGCACAGATACGCAGTATTTT.

This clonotype was counted between two and nine times. V usage is TRBV11-2 and J usage is TRBJ2-4; 8 bases map to TRBD2. The CDR3 length is 18 residues. The germline V gene encodes CDR1 SGHAT and CDR2 FQNNGV. The trim removed 2 bases at V and 0 bases at J, leaving 9 bases unmatched. The CDR3: CASSLNPSGLLAKNIQYF. In DNA form, the CDR3 reads TGTGCCAGCAGCTTAAACCCTAGCGGGTTGCTAGCCAAAAACATTCAGTACTTC.

The chain has TRBV7-2 and TRBJ2-1, with D uncertain. Trimming stripped 1 base from V and 0 bases from J, with 10 bases between. The germline CDR1 and CDR2 sequences are SGHTA and FQGNSA. The CDR3 runs to 16 residues. The CDR3 DNA sequence: TGTGCCAGCAGCTTAGGTTCTGGGATCTCCTACAATGAGCAGTTCTTC. Translation: CASSLGSGISYNEQFF.

The table lists this clonotype with a few counts. This sequence joins TRBV27 and TRBJ1-5; D remains ambiguous. Germline CDR1 and CDR2: MNHEY and SMNVEV (reference sequence). The ends were cut back, 5 bases at V and 3 bases at J, with 14 bases in the middle. This CDR3 region has 15 residues. The chain's CDR3 is CASSPSEEVNQPQHF. The CDR3 DNA reads as TGTGCCAGCAGTCCATCGGAAGAGGTCAATCAGCCCCAGCATTTT.

CDR3 coding DNA: TGTGCCAGCAGGACTGGACGGCTCTCTGGGGCCAACGTCCTGACTTTC. Protein sequence: CASRTGRLSGANVLTF. The chain has TRBV5-4 and TRBJ2-6; the D is unclear. V was cut by 5 bases and J by 0 bases, with 12 bases left in between. The CDR3 is made up of 16 amino acids. The V gene's germline CDR1 is SGHNT and CDR2 YYREEE (reference sequence).

This chain links TRBV29-1 with TRBJ2-5; D gene unclear. Germline values: CDR1 SQVTM, CDR2 ANQGSEA. With 6 bases removed from V and 1 base from J, the gap between germline ends came to 12 bases. The CDR3 loop spans 13 amino acids. The CDR3 coding sequence is TGCAGCGTGAAAGGTATCGGCCAAGAGACCCAGTACTTC. It encodes CSVKGIGQETQYF.

V is TRBV5-1 and J is TRBJ1-1, with D possibly TRBD1 on 6 matching bases. This CDR3 has 18 residues. The germline gives CDR1 SGHRS, CDR2 YFSETQ. The V and J ends lost 0 bases and 1 base respectively, with 19 bases between them. The CDR3 sequence is CASSLVVLIGTSNTEAFF. In DNA, the CDR3 is TGCGCCAGCAGCTTGGTCGTCCTTATTGGGACATCGAACACTGAAGCTTTCTTT.

V gene TRBV20-1 combines with J gene TRBJ2-1; TRBD2 matches 7 bases. This CDR3 comprises 13 residues. Germline CDR1 and CDR2: DFQATT and SNEGSKA (reference sequence). V was clipped by 2 bases and J by 6 bases; unmatched bases: 4. CDR3 region: CSARRPGGNEQFF. CDR3 coding DNA: TGCAGTGCTAGACGGCCGGGGGGCAATGAGCAGTTCTTC.

This clonotype was picked up a small number of times. This rearrangement joins TRBV7-2 to TRBJ2-2, with D perhaps matching TRBD2 (6 bases). The germline V gene has CDR1 SGHTA and CDR2 FQGNSA. Trimming removed 0 bases from V and 2 bases from J, with 7 bases in between. This CDR3 contains 15 residues. CDR3 nucleotide sequence: TGTGCCAGCAGCTTAGCTAGCGGTAACACCGGGGAGCTGTTTTTT. Protein sequence: CASSLASGNTGELFF.

The J gene is TRBJ2-7, the V gene TRBV3-1; 9 bases match TRBD1. Germline V gene lookup returns CDR1 LGHDT and CDR2 YNNKEL (reference sequence). Trimming removed 0 bases from V and 3 bases from J; junction bases left unmatched: 9. The CDR3 sequence is 17 residues long. The chain's CDR3 is CASSQDLDRGTDYEQYF. The CDR3 DNA sequence: TGTGCCAGCAGCCAAGATCTGGACAGGGGAACCGACTACGAGCAGTACTTC.

V usage is TRBV29-1 and J usage is TRBJ1-2; 8 nucleotides match TRBD1. In germline, CDR1 is SQVTM, CDR2 ANQGSEA. CDR3 length: 13 residues. Trimming at V came to 6 bases and at J to 7 bases, leaving 10 bases not matched to a gene. This CDR3 is CSVPGQARFGYTF. The CDR3 DNA reads as TGCAGCGTCCCGGGACAGGCCCGTTTTGGCTACACCTTC.